This T cell receptor (beta chain) originates from a study of cytotoxic CD8 clonotypes in ibrutinib-treated CLL. Germline CDR1 and CDR2: LNHDA and SQIVND (reference sequence). This CDR3 comprises 14 residues. V lost 3 bases and J 6 bases, leaving 12 bases between the germline ends. The protocol was immunoSEQ multiplex PCR, while the TCRdb copy is restricted to in-frame clones and leaves out a portion. Found here are about 150,000 clones, approximately 80% of them singletons; the top ten hold about 4.7%. Sequenced material: PBMCs, taken after 24 months of ibrutinib treatment. The sequence was collected from a human donor with chronic lymphocytic leukemia. The chain couples TRBV19 to TRBJ2-1; maybe TRBD1 (5 bases). CDR3 sequence: CASSIPWGSNEQFF. In DNA form, the CDR3 reads TGTGCCAGTAGTATCCCCTGGGGCAGCAATGAGCAGTTCTTC.